This T cell receptor beta chain was sequenced during a study of spatial heterogeneity in lung cancer. The wider study: Raw reads contained each unique TCR and UMI combination more than ten times on average. Study observations and caveats: Whereas they appeared in blood less at follow-up, ubiquitous expanded tumor TCRs appeared there more at resection.

Time point defined: sample taken at primary tumor resection. Sequencing covered unsorted whole RNA taken from tumor, nontumor lung or frozen PBMC. As regards this clonotype: Antigen: not known.

The V gene's germline CDR1 is SGDLS and CDR2 YYNGEE. Trimming took 4 bases from V and 4 from J, leaving 14 bases between them. The CDR3 contains 14 residues. TCRdb re-called the 5' RACE reads with MiXCR, one entry per CDR3 protein. The sample includes some 64,000 distinct CDR3 sequences, 8% to 9% of them seen just once. This receptor was identified in a female donor with early-stage non-small cell lung cancer. Sequencing was performed on PBMCs, taken at surgery. V and J are TRBV9 and TRBJ1-1; D remains ambiguous. The CDR3 loop is CASSLGPGSTEAFF. For the CDR3, the DNA is TGTGCCAGCAGCCTCGGCCCGGGGAGCACTGAAGCTTTCTTT.